A single sample gave rise to the 22 T cell receptor beta chains below, sequenced in a study of early T cells in non-severe SARS-CoV-2 infection. TCRdb called the 5' RACE reads again in MiXCR, with one record for every CDR3 protein. The sample yields about 56,000 distinct CDR3 sequences, roughly 16% seen once. The material was whole blood, obtained at baseline. The source is an adult who was a healthcare worker with PCR-confirmed SARS-CoV-2 infection or an uninfected control (not recorded which).

This clonotype was detected a few times. The rearrangement links TRBV11-2 to TRBJ2-7; a weak D match, TRBD1 (5 bases). CDR3 length: 14 amino acids. V shed 5 bases and J shed 3 bases, with 14 bases lying between them. Germline V CDR1 and CDR2: SGHAT, FQNNGV. As DNA, the CDR3 is TGTGCCAGCAGCCGCTTCGACAGAAACTACGAGCAGTACTTC. It translates to CASSRFDRNYEQYF.

The V and J genes are TRBV10-2 and TRBJ2-3; TRBD2 agrees at 10 bases. The germline CDR1 and CDR2 sequences are WSHSY and SAAADI. Trimming removed 6 bases from V and 6 bases from J; junction bases left unmatched: 9. The CDR3 runs to 15 residues. The CDR3, as DNA: TGCGCCAGCAGATGGGGACTAGCGACTACGGATACGCAGTATTTT. It codes for CASRWGLATTDTQYF.

The rearrangement links TRBV20-1 to TRBJ2-7; possibly TRBD1 for D (6 bases). The CDR3 contains 13 residues. Germline assignment: CDR1 DFQATT and CDR2 SNEGSKA (reference sequence). V was clipped by 3 bases and J by 3 bases, with 12 bases between them. In nucleotides, the CDR3 is TGCAGTGCTAGCCCAGGGGCGCGCTACGAGCAGTACTTC. Protein sequence: CSASPGARYEQYF.

Ten or more counts support this clonotype. The chain recombines TRBV10-1 with TRBJ2-2; the D is unclear. Trimming shortened V by 0 bases and J by 3 bases, and 2 bases separated the two germline ends. The CDR3 has 13 amino acids. Germline lookup yields CDR1 WNHNN and CDR2 SYGVQD (reference sequence). The CDR3 bases are TGCGCCAGCAGTGAGTCCGACACCGGGGAGCTGTTTTTT. It codes for CASSESDTGELFF.

This clonotype was observed a handful of times. For the CDR3, the DNA is TGTGCCAGCTCACCGGCGGCTATGGGAGAGACCCAGTACTTC. The encoded protein is CASSPAAMGETQYF. The chain carries TRBV18 and TRBJ2-5; D remains unclear. Germline V gene data show CDR1 as KGHSH and CDR2 as LQKENI. This CDR3 has 14 residues. V lost 3 bases and J lost 4, with 12 bases in between.

This clonotype has at least ten counts. In nucleotides, the CDR3 is TGTGCCAGCAGCTTAGGTGCAGGAGTGAATGAAAAACTGTTTTTT. It translates to CASSLGAGVNEKLFF. This chain uses TRBV7-9 with TRBJ1-4; D not resolved. V gave up 1 base and J gave up 5 bases, with 11 bases separating them. Germline lookup yields CDR1 SEHNR and CDR2 FQNEAQ (reference sequence). This CDR3 comprises 15 residues.

The rearrangement joins TRBV7-8 to TRBJ2-1, with 8 bases identical to TRBD2. Germline V gene lookup returns CDR1 SGHVS and CDR2 FQNEAQ. V lost 5 bases, J lost 5 bases, and 5 bases stayed unmatched. This CDR3 region has 14 residues. Here the CDR3 DNA reads TGTGCCAGCAGCCCAGGACTAGCTCACAATGAGCAGTTCTTC. Translating gives CASSPGLAHNEQFF.

The chain carries TRBV7-2 and TRBJ2-3; D is ambiguous. The CDR3 spans 12 residues. Trimming stripped 5 bases from V and 2 bases from J, with 5 bases between. Germline V gives CDR1 SGHTA, CDR2 FQGNSA. The CDR3 nucleotides are TGTGCCAGCAGCAAAGCCACAGATACGCAGTATTTT. Amino acid sequence: CASSKATDTQYF.

This clonotype turned up a few times. This rearrangement joins TRBV9 to TRBJ1-4; unclear D gene. This CDR3 is built from 13 residues. CDR1 and CDR2 (germline): SGDLS, YYNGEE. The V gene lost 0 bases and the J gene lost 8 bases, with 8 bases spanning the gap. The CDR3 region has the DNA TGTGCCAGCAGCGTAGTACCGGGGGAAAAACTGTTTTTT. Residues: CASSVVPGEKLFF.

This clonotype was counted ten times or more. The chain recombines TRBV5-5 with TRBJ2-3; a weak D match, TRBD2 (5 bases). Germline assignment: CDR1 SGHKS and CDR2 YYEKEE (reference sequence). The V end was cut by 2 bases, the J end by 1 base, with 11 bases between. This CDR3 is 15 amino acids long. The CDR3 protein is CASSFLLEGTDTQYF. CDR3 sequence (DNA): TGTGCCAGCAGCTTCTTACTAGAAGGCACAGATACGCAGTATTTT.

This clonotype was observed a handful of times. This chain joins TRBV18 and TRBJ1-4; D unresolved. The germline gives CDR1 KGHSH, CDR2 LQKENI. The CDR3 is 13 residues long. V lost 8 bases and J 9 bases, leaving 16 bases between the germline ends. The DNA of the CDR3 is TGTGCCAGCCACCCAGAAGCGAATAAAAAACTGTTTTTT. The encoded protein is CASHPEANKKLFF.

The rearrangement joins TRBV2 to TRBJ2-2; D gene ambiguous. This CDR3 is 16 amino acids long. Trimming removed 6 bases from V and 4 bases from J, with 18 bases in between. Germline V gene sequence: CDR1 SNHLY, CDR2 FYNNEI. Written as DNA, the CDR3 is TGTGCCAGCAGCGCTACGGCAGAAAGGCTCACCGGGGAGCTGTTTTTT. Translating it yields CASSATAERLTGELFF.

This clonotype came up a few times. The junction departs from germline at one end; a sequencing error may be responsible. The gene calls are TRBV20-1 and TRBJ2-4, with 10 bases that match TRBD2. CDR1 is DFQATT and CDR2 is SNEGSKA in the germline V gene (reference sequence). The CDR3 has 13 amino acids. CDR3 amino acids: CSTRLAGGNIQYF. For the CDR3, the DNA is TGCAGTACTAGACTAGCGGGTGGCAACATTCAGTACTTC.

There are a few counts of this clonotype. This chain connects TRBV11-2 to TRBJ2-7, with unresolved D. The CDR3 is made up of 13 amino acids. Germline V gives CDR1 SGHAT, CDR2 FQNNGV. Trimming shortened V by 8 bases and J by 7 bases, and 18 bases separated the two germline ends. The CDR3 region has the DNA TGTGCCAGCGACCGAAGCCCGGCCTTGGAGCAGTACTTC. It codes for CASDRSPALEQYF.

The V and J genes are TRBV11-2 and TRBJ2-7; D is undetermined. CDR1 is SGHAT, CDR2 FQNNGV, per germline. The germline V and J ends were trimmed by 3 bases and 2 bases, with 11 bases remaining between them. The CDR3 covers 14 residues. Here the CDR3 DNA reads TGTGCCAGCAGCTTCGCCCTAGACACCTACGAGCAGTACTTC. This translates into CASSFALDTYEQYF.

This clonotype was counted only a few times. V is TRBV7-8 and J is TRBJ2-6; D not resolved. The germline V gene encodes CDR1 SGHVS and CDR2 FQNEAQ. This CDR3 region has 14 residues. V lost 5 bases to trimming and J lost 4 bases, with 9 bases between them. Written as DNA, the CDR3 is TGTGCCAGCAGCACGTACTCAGGGGCCAACGTCCTGACTTTC. Its translation: CASSTYSGANVLTF.

This chain links TRBV30 with TRBJ1-1; D is unclear. V lost 3 bases, J lost 0 bases, and 11 bases lay in between. Looked up from germline, CDR1 is GTSNPN and CDR2 is SVGIG (reference sequence). The CDR3 covers 14 residues. The CDR3 DNA reads as TGTGCCTGGAGCGCGACAAGACTGAACACTGAAGCTTTCTTT. Translation: CAWSATRLNTEAFF.

This chain links TRBV2 with TRBJ1-1; D not resolved. V lost 4 bases, J lost 3 bases, and 3 bases lay in between. This CDR3 has 11 amino acids. Germline V gives CDR1 SNHLY, CDR2 FYNNEI. The CDR3 sequence: CASSVDTEAFF. The CDR3 nucleotides are TGTGCCAGCAGTGTAGACACTGAAGCTTTCTTT. The full variable domain, its missing parts supplied by reference TRBV2 and TRBJ1-1, is EPEVTQTPSHQVTQMGQEVILRCVPISNHLYFYWYRQILGQKVEFLVSFYNNEISEKSEIFDDQFSVERPDGSNFTLKIRSTKLEDSAMYFCASSVDTEAFFGQGTRLTVV.

Many counts were recorded for this clonotype. The chain recombines TRBV28 with TRBJ2-1; TRBD2 agrees at 7 bases. Trimming took 5 bases from V and 6 from J; bases not matched to a gene: 13. CDR1 and CDR2 (germline): MDHEN, SYDVKM. The CDR3 has 16 residues. The CDR3 spells CASSPTWTRASNEQFF. The CDR3 coding sequence is TGTGCCAGCAGTCCAACCTGGACTAGGGCATCCAATGAGCAGTTCTTC.

This clonotype was counted between two and nine times. The rearrangement joins TRBV10-1 to TRBJ2-2, with D perhaps matching TRBD1 or TRBD2 (6 bases each). Between the trimmed V and J ends, which lost 2 bases and 7 bases, there was a span of 14 bases. The CDR3 totals 15 residues. Germline-derived CDR1 and CDR2 are WNHNN and SYGVQD (reference sequence). The DNA for the CDR3 is TGCGCCAGCAGTGAGGCCAGGGGAGGCATCGGGGAGCTGTTTTTT. Translating gives CASSEARGGIGELFF.

The V gene is TRBV20-1, the J gene TRBJ2-6; D may be TRBD1 (6 bases). The CDR3 has 15 residues. V was pared by 0 bases and J by 1 base, with 7 bases between. Germline assignment: CDR1 DFQATT and CDR2 SNEGSKA (reference sequence). CDR3 DNA sequence: TGCAGTGCTAGAGATAGGGGGTCTGGGGCCAACGTCCTGACTTTC. Its translation is CSARDRGSGANVLTF.

V is TRBV11-2 and J is TRBJ2-1; 13 bases agree with TRBD2. V lost 5 bases to trimming and J lost 9 bases; unmatched junction nucleotides: 7. Germline CDR1 reads SGHAT; CDR2 reads FQNNGV. CDR3 length equals 15 residues. The CDR3 sequence is CASSPTSGRATEQFF. The CDR3, as DNA: TGTGCCAGCAGCCCAACTAGCGGGAGGGCCACTGAGCAGTTCTTC. The full variable domain, rest sourced from reference TRBV11-2 and TRBJ2-1, is EAGVAQSPRYKIIEKRQSVAFWCNPISGHATLYWYQQILGQGPKLLIQFQNNGVVDDSQLPKDRFSAERLKGVDSTLKIQPAKLEDSAVYLCASSPTSGRATEQFFGPGTRLTVL.